This TCR beta chain was captured by sequencing in a study of identical twins. A single record per CDR3 protein comes from TCRdb applying MiXCR to the 5' RACE reads. The data hold some 790,000 distinct CDR3 sequences, with around a sixth observed a single time. The CDR3 extends over 17 amino acids. Germline CDR1 reads LGHDT; CDR2 reads YNNKEL (reference sequence). The germline V and J ends were trimmed by 5 bases and 0 bases, with 18 bases remaining between them. These data also featured in a second study, about T cells expressing NK-cell markers. In that study: The same clonotypes also predominated in the CD3+CD56-NKG2C+ fraction of four donors.

Input material: PBMCs. The chain uses TRBV3-1 and TRBJ2-3; D may be TRBD2 (5 bases). The TCR sequence derives from a young woman in good health. The CDR3 reads CASSTWGASASTDTQYF. The CDR3 DNA sequence: TGTGCCAGCAGCACCTGGGGAGCGAGTGCTAGCACAGATACGCAGTATTTT.